One sample yielded the 27 T cell receptor beta chains listed below, sequenced in a study of blood T cell repertoires in COVID-19. Clones were sequenced by immunoSEQ multiplex PCR, and TCRdb holds only the in-frame ones, with some missing. Of 150,000 to 160,000 clones in the sample, about four fifths were seen once. The sequenced sample was peripheral blood. These receptors originate from a woman aged 60-75 years with acute or convalescent COVID-19.

V usage is TRBV6-5 and J usage is TRBJ1-6; 10 nucleotides align to TRBD1. Losses at the gene ends were 2 bases for V and 7 bases for J; bases not matched to a gene: 2. Germline V gene data show CDR1 as MNHEY and CDR2 as SVGAGI. There are 15 residues in the CDR3. The CDR3 DNA follows: TGTGCCAGCAGTTACCTGGGACAGGGGAATTCACCCCTCCACTTT. Translating gives CASSYLGQGNSPLHF.

J is TRBJ2-4 and V is TRBV2, with D maybe TRBD1 (6 bases). The CDR3 runs to 15 residues. Trimming took off 4 bases at V and 7 bases at J, with 17 bases between the two ends. CDR1 is SNHLY and CDR2 is FYNNEI in the germline V gene. Here the CDR3 reads CASSVYAGDWNIQYF. The CDR3 DNA follows: TGTGCCAGCAGTGTTTATGCAGGGGATTGGAACATTCAGTACTTC.

The rearrangement uses TRBV3-1 (or the pseudogene TRBV3-2) and TRBJ2-1; 7 nucleotides match TRBD1. The J segment lost 7 bases and the V segment lost 4 bases, leaving 1 base of the junction unmatched. Germline V gene sequence: CDR1 LGHDT, CDR2 YNNKEL (reference sequence). The CDR3 loop spans 12 amino acids. The CDR3 here is CASSPTGNEQFF. In DNA, the CDR3 is TGTGCCAGCAGCCCGACAGGGAATGAGCAGTTCTTC.

The V and J genes are TRBV19 and TRBJ1-2, with 8 bases that match TRBD1. V gave up 3 bases and J gave up 2 bases; unmatched junction bases: 2. Germline V gene lookup returns CDR1 LNHDA and CDR2 SQIVND (reference sequence). The CDR3 length is 14 residues. The CDR3 protein is CASSMRQGNYGYTF. CDR3 DNA sequence: TGTGCCAGTAGTATGAGACAGGGGAACTATGGCTACACCTTC.

The chain employs TRBV19 and TRBJ2-7, with TRBD1 matching 10 bases. V shed 3 bases and J 4 bases; nucleotides not matched to a gene: 6. The CDR3 loop spans 15 amino acids. Germline V gene sequence: CDR1 LNHDA, CDR2 SQIVND (reference sequence). The CDR3 nucleotides are TGTGCCAGTAGTATCGGTGGACAGGGGGGTTACGAGCAGTACTTC. It translates to CASSIGGQGGYEQYF.

This rearrangement joins TRBV19 to TRBJ2-3, with D perhaps TRBD2 (6 bases). V lost 6 bases and J lost 4, with 20 bases in between. Looked up from germline, CDR1 is LNHDA and CDR2 is SQIVND (reference sequence). This CDR3 is 16 amino acids long. CDR3 bases: TGTGCCAGTAGGGGGCGGGGTAGTCGGTCCCCAGATACGCAGTATTTT. Translating gives CASRGRGSRSPDTQYF.

This clone was seen a single time. The chain employs TRBV2 and TRBJ1-1; D is uncertain. There are 12 residues in the CDR3. From germline, CDR1 is SNHLY and CDR2 FYNNEI. Trimming removed 7 bases at V and 5 bases at J, with 11 bases between. This CDR3 is CASKEVGTEAFF. The CDR3 region has the DNA TGTGCCAGCAAGGAGGTGGGTACTGAAGCTTTCTTT.

V usage is TRBV28 and J usage is TRBJ2-2; tentative D call: TRBD2 (5 bases). Trimming pared 5 bases from V and 7 bases from J, leaving 14 bases between. In germline, CDR1 is MDHEN, CDR2 SYDVKM. This CDR3 is built from 14 residues. CDR3 sequence: CASSPGPRGGELFF. In DNA, the CDR3 is TGTGCCAGCAGTCCCGGGCCACGGGGCGGGGAGCTGTTTTTT. Full variable domain (remainder filled in from reference TRBV28 and TRBJ2-2): DVKVTQSSRYLVKRTGEKVFLECVQDMDHENMFWYRQDPGLGLRLIYFSYDVKMKEKGDIPEGYSVSREKKERFSLILESASTNQTSMYLCASSPGPRGGELFFGEGSRLTVL.

V usage is TRBV5-1 and J usage is TRBJ1-5, with 8 bases lining up with TRBD1. V lost 0 bases, J lost 6 bases, and 5 bases stayed unmatched. The CDR3 runs to 15 residues. Per germline, CDR1 SGHRS and CDR2 YFSETQ. The CDR3 spells CASSLGTGLSQPQHF. Here the CDR3 DNA reads TGCGCCAGCAGCTTGGGGACAGGGCTAAGTCAGCCCCAGCATTTT.

This sequence joins TRBV7-2 and TRBJ2-5; the match to TRBD2 covers 9 bases. CDR3 length: 14 amino acids. Trimming took 6 bases from V and 4 from J; bases not matched to a gene: 6. Per germline, CDR1 SGHTA and CDR2 FQGNSA. The CDR3 DNA reads TGTGCCAGCAGGGAGCGGGGGGCTAGAGAGACCCAGTACTTC. Its protein is CASRERGARETQYF.

This rearrangement joins TRBV9 to TRBJ2-3, with D unresolved. V lost 0 bases and J lost 2, with 7 bases in between. The CDR3 runs to 14 residues. The germline CDR1 and CDR2 sequences are SGDLS and YYNGEE. The CDR3, as DNA: TGTGCCAGCAGCGTAGACGCGTCCACAGATACGCAGTATTTT. Translating it yields CASSVDASTDTQYF.

The J gene is TRBJ2-3, the V gene TRBV5-1, with 8 bases identical to TRBD1. The germline V gene encodes CDR1 SGHRS and CDR2 YFSETQ. CDR3 length: 14 residues. The J segment lost 4 bases and the V segment lost 6 bases, leaving 7 bases of the junction unmatched. The CDR3 sequence is CASTLQGVPDTQYF. DNA for the CDR3: TGCGCCAGCACGTTACAGGGGGTACCAGATACGCAGTATTTT.

This chain links TRBV6-5 with TRBJ2-7; D remains unclear. The CDR3 loop spans 14 amino acids. V was pared by 2 bases and J by 3 bases, with 11 bases between. Germline CDR1 and CDR2: MNHEY and SVGAGI. CDR3 protein: CASSYSLERYEQYF. In DNA, the CDR3 is TGTGCCAGCAGTTACAGCCTGGAGCGCTACGAGCAGTACTTC.

The genes are TRBV10-1 and TRBJ2-2; a weak D match, TRBD2 (6 bases). This CDR3 comprises 13 residues. The ends were cut back, 6 bases at V and 1 base at J, with 6 bases in the middle. CDR1 and CDR2 from the germline V gene are WNHNN and SYGVQD (reference sequence). The CDR3 sequence is CASRGGNTGELFF. As DNA, the CDR3 is TGCGCCAGCAGGGGGGGGAACACCGGGGAGCTGTTTTTT.

CDR3 amino acids: CASSRALASADTQYF. The DNA for the CDR3 is TGTGCCAGCAGTAGAGCCCTAGCATCGGCAGATACGCAGTATTTT. The chain recombines TRBV6-5 with TRBJ2-3; a possible D gene is TRBD2 (5 bases). The CDR3 length is 15 residues. Trimming stripped 5 bases from V and 4 bases from J, with 16 bases between. CDR1 MNHEY and CDR2 SVGAGI come from the germline V gene.

The V gene is TRBV6-2 or TRBV6-3, the J gene TRBJ1-2, with TRBD1 matching 8 bases. Germline V lookup: CDR1 MNHEY, CDR2 SVGEGT. V trimming: 6 bases; J trimming: 4 bases; junction bases outside the gene matches: 4. CDR3 length: 13 residues. CDR3 sequence (DNA): TGTGCCAGCAGCCCGGGACAGGTCTATGGCTACACCTTC. This gives the protein CASSPGQVYGYTF.

The chain combines TRBV6-5 with TRBJ1-5; no definite D call. The length of the CDR3 is 13 residues. Trimming removed 5 bases from V and 4 bases from J, with 9 bases in between. Germline V gene sequence: CDR1 MNHEY, CDR2 SVGAGI. CDR3 DNA: TGTGCCAGCAGTACGAGGTATAATCAGCCCCAGCATTTT. Its translation is CASSTRYNQPQHF.

This clone came up once. The V gene is TRBV11-2, the J gene TRBJ2-1; 8 bases match TRBD2. Per germline, CDR1 SGHAT and CDR2 FQNNGV. This CDR3 comprises 17 residues. V was pared by 5 bases and J by 4 bases, with 13 bases of the junction left unmatched. CDR3 DNA: TGTGCCAGCAGCCGGGGGGGTCCCCCTCCCTTTTACAATGAGCAGTTCTTC. Protein product: CASSRGGPPPFYNEQFF.

The J gene is TRBJ1-2, the V gene TRBV5-4; D might be TRBD1 (6 bases). Germline V gene data show CDR1 as SGHNT and CDR2 as YYREEE (reference sequence). The CDR3 spans 12 residues. V lost 4 bases and J 8 bases, leaving 12 bases between the germline ends. This chain's CDR3 is CASSTGTFGYTF. The CDR3 bases are TGTGCCAGCAGCACGGGGACATTCGGCTACACCTTC. Full variable domain (outside the CDR3, taken from reference TRBV5-4 and TRBJ1-2): ETGVTQSPTHLIKTRGQQVTLRCSSQSGHNTVSWYQQALGQGPQFIFQYYREEENGRGNFPPRFSGLQFPNYSSELNVNALELDDSALYLCASSTGTFGYTFGSGTRLTVV.

This clone was counted only a few times. The genes are TRBV2 and TRBJ2-3; tentative D call: TRBD2 (6 bases). Germline V CDR1 and CDR2: SNHLY, FYNNEI. V lost 6 bases and J lost 1, with 11 bases in between. CDR3 length: 14 residues. As DNA, the CDR3 is TGTGCCAGCAGGCGGGACCTTGGCACAGATACGCAGTATTTT. It is translated as CASRRDLGTDTQYF.

CDR3 coding DNA: TGTGCCAGCAGTTACGAGGGGGCGCGTGGAAACACCATATATTTT. Its translation: CASSYEGARGNTIYF. The rearrangement joins TRBV6-6 to TRBJ1-3, with 7 bases aligning to TRBD1. The CDR3 runs 15 residues. V shed 2 bases, J shed 3 bases, and the junction held 4 bases outside the gene matches. The germline CDR1 and CDR2 sequences are MNHNY and SVGAGI (reference sequence).

This clone was seen a few times. The J gene is TRBJ1-5, the V gene TRBV7-3; the match to TRBD1 covers 7 bases. J was trimmed by 0 bases and V by 5 bases; bases with no gene match: 16. Germline lookup yields CDR1 SGHTA and CDR2 FQGTGA. The CDR3 is 19 amino acids. The CDR3 bases are TGTGCCAGCAGCCAACTACGTACAGGGGTCTTTTATAGCAATCAGCCCCAGCATTTT. Residues: CASSQLRTGVFYSNQPQHF.

The V call is TRBV5-1, the J call TRBJ2-7; tentative D call: TRBD2 (7 bases). This CDR3 is built from 15 residues. Germline values: CDR1 SGHRS, CDR2 YFSETQ. Trimming cost V 4 bases and J 2 bases, with 16 bases left between them. CDR3 loop: CASSKGGGAPYEQYF. The CDR3 bases are TGCGCCAGCAGCAAGGGAGGGGGGGCCCCCTACGAGCAGTACTTC.

The gene calls are TRBV18 and TRBJ1-4; 7 nucleotides align to TRBD1. Germline CDR1 reads KGHSH; CDR2 reads LQKENI. Germline trimming cut 4 bases from V and 8 bases from J; bases unmatched to any gene: 4. The CDR3 spans 13 residues. The CDR3 DNA is TGTGCCAGCTCACGACAGGGAGGCGAAAAACTGTTTTTT. Translated, it gives CASSRQGGEKLFF.

The V gene is TRBV18, the J gene TRBJ1-2, with D unclear. Trimming took 3 bases from V and 5 from J, leaving 19 bases between them. This CDR3 has 16 amino acids. Per the germline V gene, CDR1 is KGHSH and CDR2 is LQKENI. This CDR3 reads CASSPFMEQPIYGYTF. CDR3 DNA: TGTGCCAGCTCACCTTTCATGGAACAGCCAATTTATGGCTACACCTTC.

The chain joins TRBV4-2 to TRBJ1-1, with a tentative D call TRBD1 (5 bases). Trimming removed 2 bases at V and 1 base at J, with 11 bases between. The CDR3 totals 15 residues. Germline V lookup: CDR1 LGHNA, CDR2 YNFKEQ. Here the CDR3 reads CASSQHRDSNTEAFF. The CDR3 DNA is TGTGCCAGCAGCCAACACCGGGACTCGAACACTGAAGCTTTCTTT.

This clone showed up just once. The CDR3 DNA is TGTGCCAGCAGTGAAGACAGGTTGAACACTGAAGCTTTCTTT. Its protein product is CASSEDRLNTEAFF. The J gene is TRBJ1-1, the V gene TRBV2; maybe TRBD1 (5 bases). Trimming shortened V by 1 base and J by 0 bases, and 6 bases separated the two germline ends. Looked up from germline, CDR1 is SNHLY and CDR2 is FYNNEI. The CDR3 length is 14 residues.